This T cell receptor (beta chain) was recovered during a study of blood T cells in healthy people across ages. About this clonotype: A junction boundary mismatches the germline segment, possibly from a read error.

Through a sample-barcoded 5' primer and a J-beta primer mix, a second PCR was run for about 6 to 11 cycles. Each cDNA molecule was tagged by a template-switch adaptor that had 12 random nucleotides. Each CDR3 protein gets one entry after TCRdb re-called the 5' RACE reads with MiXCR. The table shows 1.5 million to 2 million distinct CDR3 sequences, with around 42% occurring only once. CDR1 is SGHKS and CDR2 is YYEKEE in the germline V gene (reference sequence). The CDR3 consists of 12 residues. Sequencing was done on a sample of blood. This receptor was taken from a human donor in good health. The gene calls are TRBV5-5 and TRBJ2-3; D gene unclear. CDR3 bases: TGTGCCGGCAGCCCCCCTCGGGATACGCAGTATTTT. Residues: CAGSPPRDTQYF.